The 32 T cell receptor beta chains given below trace back to one sample, sequenced in a study of shared clonotypes between healthy human individuals. Naive CD8 cells lacked CD45RO, underwent positive selection for CCR7 and left out terminally differentiated effector memory CD45RA+ cells. The protocol was immunoSEQ multiplex PCR, while the TCRdb copy is restricted to in-frame clones and leaves out a portion. This table has millions of clones, approximately 95% appearing once. The sequencing input was naive CD8+ T cells sorted from blood. Every receptor here comes from a man aged 18 to 35 in good health.

As DNA, the CDR3 is TGTGCCAGCTCCCGGGGGGATCTTTTCTACGAGCAGTACTTC. This sequence encodes CASSRGDLFYEQYF. The gene calls are TRBV18 and TRBJ2-7, with 7 bases aligning to TRBD2. The CDR3 extends over 14 amino acids. The germline V gene has CDR1 KGHSH and CDR2 LQKENI. The trim removed 6 bases at V and 3 bases at J, leaving 8 bases unmatched.

The CDR3 nucleotides read TGTGCCAGCAGCCAGGGACTAGATTTTCACAATGAGCAGTTCTTC. Translating it yields CASSQGLDFHNEQFF. This chain joins TRBV27 and TRBJ2-1, with 8 bases aligning to TRBD2. From germline, CDR1 is MNHEY and CDR2 SMNVEV (reference sequence). After removal of 6 bases from V and 5 bases from J, the junction contained 9 bases not matched to a gene. CDR3 length equals 15 residues.

A single count supports this clone. The sample contains more than one DNA sequence encoding this CDR3. The genes are TRBV19 and TRBJ2-2; D perhaps matches TRBD2 (7 bases). V shed 3 bases and J shed 6 bases, with 11 bases lying between them. Germline CDR1 LNHDA, CDR2 SQIVND (reference sequence). There are 14 residues in the CDR3. CDR3 sequence (DNA): TGTGCCAGTAGTATTGGAGGGGGGGCCGGGGAGCTGTTTTTT. Translated, it gives CASSIGGGAGELFF. The variable domain in full, completed from reference TRBV19 and TRBJ2-2, reads DGGITQSPKYLFRKEGQNVTLSCEQNLNHDAMYWYRQDPGQGLRLIYYSQIVNDFQKGDIAEGYSVSREKKESFPLTVTSAQKNPTAFYLCASSIGGGAGELFFGEGSRLTVL.

The CDR3 sequence: CASSLSGVFGYTF. DNA for the CDR3: TGTGCCAGCAGTTTATCGGGCGTATTTGGCTACACCTTC. The genes are TRBV27 and TRBJ1-2; D gene ambiguous. The germline V and J ends were trimmed by 0 bases and 7 bases, with 9 bases remaining between them. Germline V gene lookup returns CDR1 MNHEY and CDR2 SMNVEV (reference sequence). The CDR3 is made up of 13 amino acids.

This chain links TRBV19 with TRBJ2-7; the D is unclear. The CDR3 is 14 amino acids. V was trimmed by 3 bases and J by 0 bases, leaving 9 bases between them. Germline CDR1 is LNHDA and CDR2 is SQIVND (reference sequence). The CDR3: CASSMTTFSYEQYF. DNA of the CDR3: TGTGCCAGTAGTATGACGACTTTCTCCTACGAGCAGTACTTC.

This clone appeared a few times. V and J are TRBV28 and TRBJ1-4; the D is unclear. In germline, CDR1 is MDHEN, CDR2 SYDVKM. Trimming took 5 bases from V and 8 from J, leaving 15 bases between them. This CDR3 is 14 amino acids long. For the CDR3, the DNA is TGTGCCAGCAGTCACGGCCATTCGGCGGAAAAACTGTTTTTT. Amino acid sequence: CASSHGHSAEKLFF.

This chain connects TRBV4-3 to TRBJ2-7, with D perhaps assigned TRBD1 or TRBD2 (5 bases each). Germline CDR1 reads LGHNA; CDR2 reads YSLEER. The CDR3 has 15 residues. V dropped 0 bases and J dropped 5 bases, with 14 bases sitting between them. The CDR3 sequence: CASSQDRGPTDEQYF. In nucleotides, the CDR3 is TGCGCCAGCAGCCAAGATCGGGGCCCCACCGACGAGCAGTACTTC.

The rearrangement links TRBV5-1 to TRBJ2-5; D not resolved. Germline values: CDR1 SGHRS, CDR2 YFSETQ. The CDR3 is 14 amino acids. Trimming pared 3 bases from V and 3 bases from J, leaving 12 bases between. The CDR3 DNA is TGCGCCAGCAGCTCTGAGTTGATCGAAGAGACCCAGTACTTC. Translated: CASSSELIEETQYF.

The chain combines TRBV6-5 with TRBJ2-2; the match to TRBD1 covers 9 bases. This CDR3 is built from 14 residues. Germline V gene data show CDR1 as MNHEY and CDR2 as SVGAGI. Losses at the gene ends were 5 bases for V and 7 bases for J; bases not matched to a gene: 5. CDR3 amino acids: CASSLQGASGELFF. CDR3 DNA: TGTGCCAGCAGTCTACAGGGGGCCAGCGGGGAGCTGTTTTTT.

The rearrangement links TRBV29-1 to TRBJ2-1; D is ambiguous. Per the germline V gene, CDR1 is SQVTM and CDR2 is ANQGSEA. The CDR3 loop spans 13 amino acids. The germline V and J ends were trimmed by 1 base and 5 bases, with 9 bases remaining between them. CDR3 sequence reads: CSVEVLGNNEQFF. DNA of the CDR3: TGCAGCGTTGAAGTCTTGGGAAACAATGAGCAGTTCTTC.

The chain carries TRBV7-6 and TRBJ2-1; a weak D match, TRBD2 (5 bases). This CDR3 comprises 13 residues. CDR1 and CDR2 (germline): SGHVS, FNYEAQ. Trimming removed 5 bases from V and 10 bases from J, with 15 bases in between. CDR3 amino acids: CASSPGLGDEQFF. CDR3 bases: TGTGCCAGCAGCCCCGGACTGGGAGACGAGCAGTTCTTC.

The DNA of the CDR3 is TGTGCCTGGATGAACCCCGCCTCCTACGAGCAGTACTTC. It is translated as CAWMNPASYEQYF. The genes are TRBV30 and TRBJ2-7, with D unresolved. The CDR3 spans 13 residues. Germline V CDR1 and CDR2: GTSNPN, SVGIG (reference sequence). Trimming removed 4 bases from V and 0 bases from J, with 10 bases in between.

The chain is built from TRBV11-2 and TRBJ2-7; D may match TRBD1 or TRBD2 (5 bases each). V was clipped by 0 bases and J by 4 bases, with 19 bases between them. Germline assignment: CDR1 SGHAT and CDR2 FQNNGV. The CDR3 is made up of 17 amino acids. DNA for the CDR3: TGTGCCAGCAGCTTAGAGGCACCCGGGACCGACGGGTACGAGCAGTACTTC. Protein product: CASSLEAPGTDGYEQYF.

V and J are TRBV7-9 and TRBJ2-5, with 9 positions matching TRBD1. This CDR3 contains 16 residues. Per germline, CDR1 SEHNR and CDR2 FQNEAQ (reference sequence). The J segment lost 4 bases and the V segment lost 5 bases, leaving 11 bases of the junction unmatched. This CDR3 reads CASSNRGDRVGETQYF. The CDR3 DNA reads as TGTGCCAGCAGCAACCGGGGGGACAGGGTCGGAGAGACCCAGTACTTC.

In this sample, this clone turned up once. The chain couples TRBV5-1 to TRBJ1-1, with D unclear. The ends were cut back, 8 bases at V and 5 bases at J, with 16 bases in the middle. The germline gives CDR1 SGHRS, CDR2 YFSETQ. The CDR3 consists of 13 residues. Here the CDR3 reads CARRDGPETEAFF. CDR3 DNA sequence: TGCGCCAGAAGGGATGGCCCGGAAACTGAAGCTTTCTTT.

CDR3 amino acids: CAISGPDGNNQPQHF. In DNA, the CDR3 is TGTGCCATCAGTGGCCCGGACGGCAACAATCAGCCCCAGCATTTT. This chain uses TRBV10-3 with TRBJ1-5; D remains unclear. The V gene's germline CDR1 is ENHRY and CDR2 SYGVKD. CDR3 length: 15 amino acids. V lost 4 bases and J lost 3, with 13 bases in between.

CDR3 protein: CASSAIGTDTQYF. CDR3 in DNA: TGTGCCAGCAGCGCAATTGGCACAGATACGCAGTATTTT. The chain uses TRBV9 and TRBJ2-3, with unresolved D. Germline CDR1 SGDLS, CDR2 YYNGEE. This CDR3 has 13 residues. V was shortened by 3 bases and J by 1 base, with 6 bases between the two germline ends.

This chain uses TRBV19 with TRBJ2-5; a weak D match, TRBD2 (6 bases). Trimming left V 5 bases short and J 2 bases short, with 15 bases between. This CDR3 spans 15 amino acids. From germline, CDR1 is LNHDA and CDR2 SQIVND (reference sequence). CDR3 sequence (DNA): TGTGCCAGTAGTTTACTACTAGCCAATCAAGAGACCCAGTACTTC. Translating it yields CASSLLLANQETQYF.

The chain joins TRBV11-2 to TRBJ2-3; D gene unclear. The germline CDR1 and CDR2 sequences are SGHAT and FQNNGV. With 1 base removed from V and 4 bases from J, the gap between germline ends came to 12 bases. CDR3 size: 15 residues. The CDR3 sequence is CASSLVGPTADTQYF. In DNA, the CDR3 is TGTGCCAGCAGCTTAGTAGGTCCCACGGCAGATACGCAGTATTTT.

V gene TRBV19 combines with J gene TRBJ2-7, with TRBD1 identical over 7 bases. This CDR3 is built from 13 residues. V was clipped by 5 bases and J by 7 bases; unmatched bases: 8. Germline loops: CDR1 LNHDA, CDR2 SQIVND (reference sequence). The DNA of the CDR3 is TGTGCCAGTAGTCCGTGGACAGGTTCGGAGCAGTACTTC. Its translation: CASSPWTGSEQYF.

The chain links TRBV11-2 to TRBJ2-7; TRBD1 matches at 10 bases. V lost 0 bases and J lost 5; bases outside the gene matches: 7. The CDR3 has 16 amino acids. The germline V gene encodes CDR1 SGHAT and CDR2 FQNNGV. In DNA, the CDR3 is TGTGCCAGCAGCTTAGATCTGACAGGGGGCTTCCACGAGCAGTACTTC. It is translated as CASSLDLTGGFHEQYF.

This chain joins TRBV27 and TRBJ1-5; TRBD1 matches at 9 bases. Germline V gene data show CDR1 as MNHEY and CDR2 as SMNVEV (reference sequence). Unmatched junction bases numbered 7, after V lost 2 bases and J lost 5 bases. The CDR3 length is 16 residues. The CDR3 here is CASSLGSTGGYQPQHF. The CDR3 coding sequence is TGTGCCAGCAGTTTAGGGTCCACAGGGGGCTATCAGCCCCAGCATTTT.

The chain recombines TRBV5-4 with TRBJ1-4; D is uncertain. The CDR3 contains 13 residues. Trimming shortened V by 0 bases and J by 1 base, and 1 base separated the two germline ends. Germline V gene sequence: CDR1 SGHNT, CDR2 YYREEE (reference sequence). This chain's CDR3 is CASSLETNEKLFF. CDR3 sequence (DNA): TGTGCCAGCAGCTTGGAAACTAATGAAAAACTGTTTTTT. Filled out from reference TRBV5-4 and TRBJ1-4, the complete variable domain reads ETGVTQSPTHLIKTRGQQVTLRCSSQSGHNTVSWYQQALGQGPQFIFQYYREEENGRGNFPPRFSGLQFPNYSSELNVNALELDDSALYLCASSLETNEKLFFGSGTQLSVL.

V is TRBV4-1 and J is TRBJ1-1; TRBD1 might be the D (5 bases). This CDR3 spans 14 amino acids. The germline V gene encodes CDR1 MGHRA and CDR2 YSYEKL. V was pared by 1 base and J by 0 bases, with 6 bases between. In DNA form, the CDR3 reads TGCGCCAGCAGCCAAGTGACAGTGAACACTGAAGCTTTCTTT. Residues: CASSQVTVNTEAFF.

The V gene is TRBV7-9, the J gene TRBJ2-3; 8 bases line up with TRBD2. V gave up 5 bases and J gave up 6 bases; unmatched junction bases: 7. Germline values: CDR1 SEHNR, CDR2 FQNEAQ (reference sequence). This CDR3 is built from 14 residues. This CDR3 is CASSPAGDLDTQYF. CDR3 nucleotide sequence: TGTGCCAGCAGCCCAGCGGGGGATTTGGATACGCAGTATTTT.

The chain combines TRBV28 with TRBJ2-5; TRBD2 matches 10 bases. V lost 3 bases and J lost 2; bases outside the gene matches: 6. This CDR3 spans 16 amino acids. CDR1 is MDHEN and CDR2 is SYDVKM in the germline V gene. The CDR3 bases are TGTGCCAGCAGTTTCCCGGGACTAGCGTATCAAGAGACCCAGTACTTC. It specifies CASSFPGLAYQETQYF.

V and J are TRBV4-1 and TRBJ1-2; D gene ambiguous. Trimming removed 6 bases from V and 7 bases from J, with 21 bases in between. CDR1 is MGHRA, CDR2 YSYEKL, per germline. CDR3 length equals 15 residues. The CDR3: CASSLRSRPLSGYTF. CDR3 coding DNA: TGCGCCAGCAGTCTAAGATCTAGACCTCTTTCTGGCTACACCTTC.

The J gene is TRBJ2-3, the V gene TRBV11-2; 8 bases match TRBD2. With 6 bases clipped from V and 3 bases from J, the junction kept 2 bases outside the gene matches. The CDR3 runs 13 residues. Germline lookup yields CDR1 SGHAT and CDR2 FQNNGV. The DNA of the CDR3 is TGTGCCAGCAGAGGCGGGGGGACAGATACGCAGTATTTT. This encodes CASRGGGTDTQYF.

The J gene is TRBJ1-5, the V gene TRBV2, with 10 bases matching TRBD1. Germline CDR1 is SNHLY and CDR2 is FYNNEI. The CDR3 sequence is 15 residues long. The V segment lost 6 bases and the J segment 0 bases; nucleotides outside the gene matches: 2. CDR3 region: CASRGQGNSNQPQHF. The CDR3 region has the DNA TGTGCCAGCAGGGGACAGGGGAATAGCAATCAGCCCCAGCATTTT.

The chain joins TRBV11-2 to TRBJ2-2; a possible D gene is TRBD1 (6 bases). Germline V gene data show CDR1 as SGHAT and CDR2 as FQNNGV. This CDR3 is 17 amino acids long. Trimming pared 5 bases from V and 1 base from J, leaving 17 bases between. CDR3 nucleotide sequence: TGTGCCAGCAGCAACTTAGTCGTGACAGGGAACACCGGGGAGCTGTTTTTT. This translates into CASSNLVVTGNTGELFF.

On this clone itself: The same CDR3 is also encoded by other DNA sequences in this sample. The chain carries TRBV7-8 and TRBJ2-1; D unclear. This CDR3 is built from 13 residues. Germline V gene data show CDR1 as SGHVS and CDR2 as FQNEAQ. V shed 1 base and J shed 1 base, with 2 bases lying between them. Here the CDR3 DNA reads TGTGCCAGCAGCTTAGTTTCCTACAATGAGCAGTTCTTC. Its translation is CASSLVSYNEQFF. The full variable domain, completed using reference TRBV7-8 and TRBJ2-1, is GAGVSQSPRYKVAKRGQDVALRCDPISGHVSLFWYQQALGQGPEFLTYFQNEAQLDKSGLPSDRFFAERPEGSVSTLKIQRTQQEDSAVYLCASSLVSYNEQFFGPGTRLTVL.

The chain employs TRBV7-8 and TRBJ2-3, with D perhaps TRBD2 (7 bases). The CDR3 extends over 16 amino acids. Between the trimmed V and J ends, which lost 1 base and 4 bases, there was a span of 15 bases. From germline, CDR1 is SGHVS and CDR2 FQNEAQ. CDR3 in DNA: TGTGCCAGCAGCTTAGTCTCCGGGGGGCGGGCAGATACGCAGTATTTT. This translates into CASSLVSGGRADTQYF.